Reported below is one TCR beta chain. The CDR3 totals 14 residues. Trimming cost V 0 bases and J 4 bases, with 9 bases left between them. Germline CDR1 reads SGHNT; CDR2 reads YYREEE (reference sequence). Produced via immunoSEQ multiplex PCR; TCRdb's table is partial and in-frame only. This sample has fewer than 80,000 clones, with 80% to 90% found just once. These data come from a study of OX40 agonist ivuxolimab in advanced cancers. The study sampled blood at baseline, cycle 4 day 1, and cycle 7 day 1. Here the sequenced sample was CD4+ or CD8+ T cells sorted from blood, taken in a trial of the OX40 agonist ivuxolimab. This TCR was sampled from an adult with an advanced solid tumor such as melanoma, head and neck, liver or kidney cancer. The V and J genes are TRBV5-4 and TRBJ2-3; the D gene is possibly TRBD2 (7 bases). CDR3: CASSLEGGADTQYF. The CDR3 nucleotides are TGTGCCAGCAGCTTGGAGGGGGGGGCAGATACGCAGTATTTT.